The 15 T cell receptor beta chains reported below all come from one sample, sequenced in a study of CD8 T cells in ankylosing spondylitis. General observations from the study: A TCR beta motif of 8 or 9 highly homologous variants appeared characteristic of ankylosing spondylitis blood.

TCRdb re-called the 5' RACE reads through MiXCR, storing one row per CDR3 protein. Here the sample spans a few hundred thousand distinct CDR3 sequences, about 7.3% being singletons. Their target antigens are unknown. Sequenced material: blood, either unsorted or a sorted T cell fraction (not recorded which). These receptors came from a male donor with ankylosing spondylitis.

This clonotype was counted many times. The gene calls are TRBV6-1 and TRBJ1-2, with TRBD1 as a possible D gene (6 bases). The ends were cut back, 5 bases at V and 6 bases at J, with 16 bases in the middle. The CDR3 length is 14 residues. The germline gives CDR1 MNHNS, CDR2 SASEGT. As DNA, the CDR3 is TGTGCCAGCAGTAAAACAGGGTTTAGGGATGGCTACACCTTC. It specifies CASSKTGFRDGYTF.

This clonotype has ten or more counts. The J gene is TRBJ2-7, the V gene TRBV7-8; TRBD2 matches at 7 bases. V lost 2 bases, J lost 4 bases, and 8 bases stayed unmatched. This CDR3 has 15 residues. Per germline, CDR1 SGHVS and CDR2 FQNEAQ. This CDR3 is CASSLRVGGPYEQYF. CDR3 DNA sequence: TGTGCCAGCAGCTTACGGGTGGGAGGGCCTTACGAGCAGTACTTC.

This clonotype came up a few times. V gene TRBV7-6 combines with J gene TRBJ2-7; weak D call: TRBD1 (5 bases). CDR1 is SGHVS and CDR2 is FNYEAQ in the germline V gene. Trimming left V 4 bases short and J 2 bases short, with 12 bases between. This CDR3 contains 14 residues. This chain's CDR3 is CASSSTPRAYEQYF. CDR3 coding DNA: TGTGCCAGCAGCTCCACACCCAGGGCCTACGAGCAGTACTTC.

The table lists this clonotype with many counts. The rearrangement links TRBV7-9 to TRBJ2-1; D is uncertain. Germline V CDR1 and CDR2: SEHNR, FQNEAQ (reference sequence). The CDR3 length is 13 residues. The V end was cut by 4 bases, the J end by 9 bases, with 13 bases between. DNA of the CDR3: TGTGCCAGCAGCTCCGGCTCTATGGGTGAGCAGTTCTTC. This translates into CASSSGSMGEQFF.

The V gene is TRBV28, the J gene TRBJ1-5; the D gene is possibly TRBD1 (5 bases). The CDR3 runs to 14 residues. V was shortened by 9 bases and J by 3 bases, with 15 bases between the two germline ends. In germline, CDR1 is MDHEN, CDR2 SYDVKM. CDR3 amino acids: CASSGQGINQPQHF. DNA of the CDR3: TGTGCCAGTTCCGGGCAGGGAATCAATCAGCCCCAGCATTTT.

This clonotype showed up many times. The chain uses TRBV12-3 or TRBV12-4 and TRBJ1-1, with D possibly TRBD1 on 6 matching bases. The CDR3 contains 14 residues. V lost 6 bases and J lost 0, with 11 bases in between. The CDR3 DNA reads TGTGCCAGCAGATGGGGGCTTATGAACACTGAAGCTTTCTTT. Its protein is CASRWGLMNTEAFF.

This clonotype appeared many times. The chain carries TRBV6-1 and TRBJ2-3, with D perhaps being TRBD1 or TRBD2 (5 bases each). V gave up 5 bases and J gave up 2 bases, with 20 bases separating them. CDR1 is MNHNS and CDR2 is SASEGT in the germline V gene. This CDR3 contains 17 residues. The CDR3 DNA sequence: TGTGCCAGCAGTATCTCTGAGGGGTGGGTTGTCACAGATACGCAGTATTTT. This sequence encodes CASSISEGWVVTDTQYF.

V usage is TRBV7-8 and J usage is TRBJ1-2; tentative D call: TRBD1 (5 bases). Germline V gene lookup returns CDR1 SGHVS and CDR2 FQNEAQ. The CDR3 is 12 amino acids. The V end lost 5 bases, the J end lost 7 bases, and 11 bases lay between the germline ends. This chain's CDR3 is CASSRGDSGYTF. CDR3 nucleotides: TGTGCCAGCAGCCGCGGAGACAGTGGCTACACCTTC. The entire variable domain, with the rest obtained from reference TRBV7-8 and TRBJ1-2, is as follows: GAGVSQSPRYKVAKRGQDVALRCDPISGHVSLFWYQQALGQGPEFLTYFQNEAQLDKSGLPSDRFFAERPEGSVSTLKIQRTQQEDSAVYLCASSRGDSGYTFGSGTRLTVV.

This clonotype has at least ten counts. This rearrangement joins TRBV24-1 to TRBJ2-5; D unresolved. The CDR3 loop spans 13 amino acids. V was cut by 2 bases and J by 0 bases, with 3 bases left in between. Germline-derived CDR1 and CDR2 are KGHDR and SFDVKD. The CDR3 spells CATSDWNQETQYF. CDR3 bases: TGTGCCACCAGTGATTGGAACCAAGAGACCCAGTACTTC.

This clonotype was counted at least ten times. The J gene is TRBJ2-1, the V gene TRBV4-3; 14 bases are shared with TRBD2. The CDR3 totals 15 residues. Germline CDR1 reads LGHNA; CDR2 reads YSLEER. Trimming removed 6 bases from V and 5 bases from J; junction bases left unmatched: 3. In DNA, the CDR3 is TGCGCCAGCAGGTGGGGACTAGCGGGGGACAATGAGCAGTTCTTC. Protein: CASRWGLAGDNEQFF.

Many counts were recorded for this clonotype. In DNA, the CDR3 is TGTGCCAGCAGCCCCTCCAGGGGAAGCACAGATACGCAGTATTTT. It codes for CASSPSRGSTDTQYF. The J gene is TRBJ2-3, the V gene TRBV7-8; TRBD1 is a possible D gene (6 bases). V lost 5 bases and J lost 0, with 12 bases in between. Germline-derived CDR1 and CDR2 are SGHVS and FQNEAQ. The length of the CDR3 is 15 residues. The whole variable domain, filled in from reference TRBV7-8 and TRBJ2-3, reads GAGVSQSPRYKVAKRGQDVALRCDPISGHVSLFWYQQALGQGPEFLTYFQNEAQLDKSGLPSDRFFAERPEGSVSTLKIQRTQQEDSAVYLCASSPSRGSTDTQYFGPGTRLTVL.

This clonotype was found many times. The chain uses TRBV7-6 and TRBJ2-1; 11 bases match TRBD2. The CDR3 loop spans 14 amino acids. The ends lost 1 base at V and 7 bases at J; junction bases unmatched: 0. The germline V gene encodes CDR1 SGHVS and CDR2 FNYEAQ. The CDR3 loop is CASSLGLAGNEQFF. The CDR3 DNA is TGTGCCAGCAGCTTAGGACTAGCGGGGAATGAGCAGTTCTTC.

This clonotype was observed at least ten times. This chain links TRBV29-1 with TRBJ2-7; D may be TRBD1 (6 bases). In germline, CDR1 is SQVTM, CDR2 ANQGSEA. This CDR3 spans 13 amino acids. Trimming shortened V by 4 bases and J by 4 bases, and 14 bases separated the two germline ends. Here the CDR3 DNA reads TGCAGCGTTGGCCCAGGGGAAAGATACGAGCAGTACTTC. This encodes CSVGPGERYEQYF.

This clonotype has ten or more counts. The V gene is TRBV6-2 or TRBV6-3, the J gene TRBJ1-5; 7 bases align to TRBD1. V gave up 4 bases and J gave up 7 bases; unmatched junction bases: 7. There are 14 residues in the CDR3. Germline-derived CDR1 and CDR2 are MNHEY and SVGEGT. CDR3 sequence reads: CASSLRQGGQPQHF. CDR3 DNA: TGTGCCAGCAGTTTACGACAGGGTGGGCAGCCCCAGCATTTT.

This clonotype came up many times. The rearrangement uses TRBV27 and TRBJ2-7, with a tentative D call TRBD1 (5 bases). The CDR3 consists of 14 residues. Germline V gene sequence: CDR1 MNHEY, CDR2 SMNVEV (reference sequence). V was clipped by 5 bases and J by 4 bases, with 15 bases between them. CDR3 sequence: CASSRGGQLYEQYF. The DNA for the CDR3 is TGTGCCAGCAGTAGGGGTGGTCAGTTATACGAGCAGTACTTC.